Presented here are 19 T cell receptor beta chains from one specimen sequenced in a study of T cells after yellow fever vaccination. MiXCR was run by TCRdb on the 5' RACE reads, yielding one entry per CDR3 protein. The data contain about 320,000 distinct CDR3 sequences, roughly 4.3% of them singletons. The sequences come from PBMCs, collected 15 days after the yellow fever booster vaccination. These receptors were obtained from a man in his late teens or twenties who received the YFV17D yellow fever vaccine.

This clonotype was detected many times. J is TRBJ2-3 and V is TRBV7-9; 10 nucleotides align to TRBD2. After removal of 1 base from V and 3 bases from J, the junction contained 4 bases not matched to a gene. There are 16 residues in the CDR3. Germline values: CDR1 SEHNR, CDR2 FQNEAQ (reference sequence). The CDR3 here is CASSLGLAGVTDTQYF. The CDR3 region has the DNA TGTGCCAGCAGCTTAGGGCTAGCGGGGGTTACAGATACGCAGTATTTT.

Many counts were recorded for this clonotype. This chain uses TRBV20-1 with TRBJ2-7, with D possibly being TRBD2 (5 bases). Germline V gene sequence: CDR1 DFQATT, CDR2 SNEGSKA (reference sequence). Trimming left V 1 base short and J 1 base short, with 8 bases between. CDR3 length: 13 amino acids. For the CDR3, the DNA is TGCAGTGCTAGAGGAGCGGTTTCCTACGAGCAGTACTTC. Its protein product is CSARGAVSYEQYF.

This clonotype was detected ten times or more. The rearrangement uses TRBV12-3 or TRBV12-4 and TRBJ1-1; a possible D gene is TRBD1 (6 bases). The CDR3 length is 15 residues. The V gene lost 4 bases and the J gene lost 5 bases, with 17 bases spanning the gap. The CDR3 spells CASSWRGASSTEAFF. The CDR3 coding sequence is TGTGCCAGCAGTTGGAGGGGGGCCTCATCAACTGAAGCTTTCTTT.

V gene TRBV9 combines with J gene TRBJ2-1, with D perhaps TRBD1 (6 bases). CDR3 length: 15 residues. V was pared by 2 bases and J by 3 bases, with 12 bases between. In germline, CDR1 is SGDLS, CDR2 YYNGEE. The CDR3 nucleotides read TGTGCCAGCAGCGTCGTAGGGGGTCTCTACAATGAGCAGTTCTTC. Amino acids: CASSVVGGLYNEQFF.

This clonotype was recorded at least ten times. The V call is TRBV20-1, the J call TRBJ1-2; D gene ambiguous. Germline V gene sequence: CDR1 DFQATT, CDR2 SNEGSKA (reference sequence). V dropped 3 bases and J dropped 8 bases, with 16 bases sitting between them. This CDR3 spans 13 amino acids. In DNA, the CDR3 is TGCAGTGCTAGTCCCTCTTACAGTGAGGGCTACACCTTC. This translates into CSASPSYSEGYTF.

This clonotype was picked up a small number of times. The V call is TRBV6-6, the J call TRBJ2-2, with 10 bases aligning to TRBD1. This CDR3 has 15 residues. The germline CDR1 and CDR2 sequences are MNHNY and SVGAGI (reference sequence). V trimming: 6 bases; J trimming: 3 bases; junction bases outside the gene matches: 4. The CDR3 bases are TGTGCCAGCAGGCCGGGACAGGGGTACACCGGGGAGCTGTTTTTT. It translates to CASRPGQGYTGELFF.

The genes are TRBV12-3 or TRBV12-4 and TRBJ1-5; tentative D call: TRBD1 (6 bases). The CDR3 contains 14 residues. The V gene lost 3 bases and the J gene lost 4 bases, with 10 bases spanning the gap. The DNA of the CDR3 is TGTGCCAGCAGTTTGGGGGCCCTTAATCAGCCCCAGCATTTT. Protein: CASSLGALNQPQHF.

There are a few counts of this clonotype. CDR3 loop: CASSLLQGADTEAFF. CDR3 nucleotides: TGTGCCAGCAGTTTGTTACAGGGGGCAGACACTGAAGCTTTCTTT. J is TRBJ1-1 and V is TRBV27; 9 positions agree with TRBD1. The V segment lost 3 bases and the J segment 3 bases; nucleotides outside the gene matches: 5. Germline V gene data show CDR1 as MNHEY and CDR2 as SMNVEV (reference sequence). This CDR3 spans 15 amino acids.

Many counts were recorded for this clonotype. V gene TRBV5-1 combines with J gene TRBJ1-1; 7 bases align to TRBD1. Germline lookup yields CDR1 SGHRS and CDR2 YFSETQ. The trim removed 2 bases at V and 3 bases at J, leaving 13 bases unmatched. This CDR3 is 17 amino acids long. The CDR3, as DNA: TGCGCCAGCAGCTTTAGACAGGGACTGAAGATAGACACTGAAGCTTTCTTT. It codes for CASSFRQGLKIDTEAFF.

V and J are TRBV7-9 and TRBJ2-4; tentative D call: TRBD2 (5 bases). From germline, CDR1 is SEHNR and CDR2 FQNEAQ (reference sequence). Trimming took 3 bases from V and 2 from J, leaving 11 bases between them. The CDR3 has 15 residues. CDR3 in amino acids: CASSLAGFSKNIQYF. As DNA, the CDR3 is TGTGCCAGCAGCTTGGCGGGTTTTTCCAAAAACATTCAGTACTTC.

Only a few counts were recorded for this clonotype. The chain recombines TRBV25-1 with TRBJ2-2; 7 positions agree with TRBD2. This CDR3 is built from 15 residues. V gave up 3 bases and J gave up 8 bases; unmatched junction bases: 9. CDR1 is MGHDK, CDR2 SYGVNS, per germline. In DNA form, the CDR3 reads TGTGCCAGCAGTGATCTTAGTCTAGCGGCTGGGGAGCTGTTTTTT. Its protein is CASSDLSLAAGELFF.

The table lists this clonotype with many counts. The chain uses TRBV6-6 and TRBJ2-7; 8 bases map to TRBD2. J was trimmed by 0 bases and V by 6 bases; bases with no gene match: 1. This CDR3 comprises 13 residues. Germline V gives CDR1 MNHNY, CDR2 SVGAGI (reference sequence). DNA for the CDR3: TGTGCCAGCAGGACTAGCGACTCCTACGAGCAGTACGTC. This gives the protein CASRTSDSYEQYV.

This clonotype came up a few times. The chain carries TRBV29-1 and TRBJ2-6; TRBD1 or TRBD2 may be the D gene (5 bases each). The V gene's germline CDR1 is SQVTM and CDR2 ANQGSEA. Trimming took off 3 bases at V and 0 bases at J, with 9 bases between the two ends. The CDR3 contains 15 residues. CDR3 in amino acids: CSVEAGSSGANVLTF. The CDR3 coding sequence is TGCAGCGTTGAGGCAGGGAGCTCTGGGGCCAACGTCCTGACTTTC.

This clonotype was picked up many times. The chain employs TRBV9 and TRBJ1-1, with no clear D. Germline V gene data show CDR1 as SGDLS and CDR2 as YYNGEE. V shed 0 bases and J shed 7 bases, with 10 bases lying between them. The CDR3 is made up of 13 amino acids. CDR3 sequence (DNA): TGTGCCAGCAGCGTAGGACTGAAGGGTGAAGCTTTCTTT. Translation gives CASSVGLKGEAFF.

In this sample, this clonotype turned up a few times. The rearrangement links TRBV5-5 to TRBJ1-1; tentatively, D is TRBD1 (5 bases). Between the trimmed V and J ends, which lost 2 bases and 0 bases, there was a span of 8 bases. CDR3 length: 14 amino acids. Germline V gene data show CDR1 as SGHKS and CDR2 as YYEKEE (reference sequence). CDR3 coding DNA: TGTGCCAGCAGCTTACAGGTGTTGAACACTGAAGCTTTCTTT. As protein: CASSLQVLNTEAFF.

Ten or more counts support this clonotype. This rearrangement joins TRBV7-2 to TRBJ1-6, with D possibly being TRBD1 (5 bases). Germline CDR1 is SGHTA and CDR2 is FQGNSA. CDR3 length: 13 residues. V was clipped by 9 bases and J by 12 bases, with 18 bases between them. CDR3 region: CASIPGPGGPLHF. The CDR3 DNA follows: TGTGCCAGTATCCCGGGACCTGGGGGACCCCTCCACTTT.

In this sample, this clonotype turned up many times. V usage is TRBV29-1 and J usage is TRBJ2-2; unclear D gene. Germline CDR1 is SQVTM and CDR2 is ANQGSEA. The V end lost 4 bases, the J end lost 7 bases, and 19 bases lay between the germline ends. This CDR3 contains 15 residues. This CDR3 reads CSVAEQELGFGELFF. Written as DNA, the CDR3 is TGCAGCGTTGCAGAGCAGGAGTTAGGTTTCGGGGAGCTGTTTTTT.

This clonotype was detected ten times or more. The rearrangement links TRBV6-6 to TRBJ2-7; D is uncertain. Germline CDR1 MNHNY, CDR2 SVGAGI (reference sequence). The CDR3 sequence is 12 residues long. The ends were cut back, 5 bases at V and 1 base at J, with 6 bases in the middle. CDR3 coding DNA: TGTGCCAGCAGTACAGCGTCCTACGAGCAGTACGTC. It specifies CASSTASYEQYV.

This clonotype was seen at least ten times. This rearrangement joins TRBV5-1 to TRBJ2-5; 11 bases line up with TRBD2. Trimming took 4 bases from V and 5 from J; bases not matched to a gene: 7. The germline CDR1 and CDR2 sequences are SGHRS and YFSETQ. The CDR3 is 15 residues long. The DNA of the CDR3 is TGCGCCAGCAGCCCTCTCCCTAGCGGGGGGGAGACCCAGTACTTC. Translating it yields CASSPLPSGGETQYF.